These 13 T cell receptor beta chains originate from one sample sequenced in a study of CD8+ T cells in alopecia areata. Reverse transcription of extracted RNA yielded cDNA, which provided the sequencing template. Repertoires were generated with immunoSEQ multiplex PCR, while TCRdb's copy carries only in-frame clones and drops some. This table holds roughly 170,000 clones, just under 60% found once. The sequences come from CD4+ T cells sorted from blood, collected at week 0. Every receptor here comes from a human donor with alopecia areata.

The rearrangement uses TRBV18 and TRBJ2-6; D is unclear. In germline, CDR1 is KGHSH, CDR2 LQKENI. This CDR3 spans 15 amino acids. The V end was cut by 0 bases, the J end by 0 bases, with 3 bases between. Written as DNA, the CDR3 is TGTGCCAGCTCACCACCGTACTCTGGGGCCAACGTCCTGACTTTC. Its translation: CASSPPYSGANVLTF. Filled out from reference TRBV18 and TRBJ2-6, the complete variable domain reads NAGVMQNPRHLVRRRGQEARLRCSPMKGHSHVYWYRQLPEEGLKFMVYLQKENIIDESGMPKERFSAEFPKEGPSILRIQQVVRGDSAAYFCASSPPYSGANVLTFGAGSRLTVL.

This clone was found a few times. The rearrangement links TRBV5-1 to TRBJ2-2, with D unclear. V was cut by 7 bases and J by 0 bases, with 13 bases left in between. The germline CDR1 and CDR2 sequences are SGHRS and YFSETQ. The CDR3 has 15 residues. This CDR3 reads CASHLSTANTGELFF. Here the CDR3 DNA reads TGCGCCAGCCACCTCTCCACCGCGAACACCGGGGAGCTGTTTTTT.

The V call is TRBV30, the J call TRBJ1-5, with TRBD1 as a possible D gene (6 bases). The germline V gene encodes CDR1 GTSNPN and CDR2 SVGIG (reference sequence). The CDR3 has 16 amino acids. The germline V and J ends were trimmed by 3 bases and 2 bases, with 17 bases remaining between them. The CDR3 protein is CAWRGRQAGGNQPQHF. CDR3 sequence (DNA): TGTGCCTGGAGAGGGCGACAGGCGGGGGGCAATCAGCCCCAGCATTTT.

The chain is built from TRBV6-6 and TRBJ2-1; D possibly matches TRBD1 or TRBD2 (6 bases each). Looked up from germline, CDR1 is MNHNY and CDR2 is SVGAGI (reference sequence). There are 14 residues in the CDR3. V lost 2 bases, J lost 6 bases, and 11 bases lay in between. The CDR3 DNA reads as TGTGCCAGCAGTTACCGCGGGACAACCAATGAGCAGTTCTTC. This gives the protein CASSYRGTTNEQFF.

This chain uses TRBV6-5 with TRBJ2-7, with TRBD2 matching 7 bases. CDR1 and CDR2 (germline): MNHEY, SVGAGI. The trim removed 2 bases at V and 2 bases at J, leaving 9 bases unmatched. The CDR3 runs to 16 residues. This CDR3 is CASSYGSGGGAYEQYF. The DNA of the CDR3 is TGTGCCAGCAGTTACGGTAGTGGGGGGGGAGCCTACGAGCAGTACTTC.

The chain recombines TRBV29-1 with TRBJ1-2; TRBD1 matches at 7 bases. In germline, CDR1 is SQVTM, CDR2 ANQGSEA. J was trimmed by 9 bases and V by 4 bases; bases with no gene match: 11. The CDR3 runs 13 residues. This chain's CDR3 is CSVVSQGTVSYTF. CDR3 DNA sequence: TGCAGCGTTGTAAGTCAGGGGACAGTCAGCTACACCTTC.

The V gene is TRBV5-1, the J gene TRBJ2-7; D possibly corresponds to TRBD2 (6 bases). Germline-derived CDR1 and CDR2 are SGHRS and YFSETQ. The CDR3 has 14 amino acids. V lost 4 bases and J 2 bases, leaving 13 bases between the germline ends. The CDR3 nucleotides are TGCGCCAGCAGCGCGGGGAACCCCCCCTACGAGCAGTACTTC. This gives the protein CASSAGNPPYEQYF.

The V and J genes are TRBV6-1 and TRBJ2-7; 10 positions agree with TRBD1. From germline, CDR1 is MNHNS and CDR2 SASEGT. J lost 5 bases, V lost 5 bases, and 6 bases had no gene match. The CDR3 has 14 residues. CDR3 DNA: TGTGCCAGCAGTTATCGACAGGGGGCGGACGAGCAGTACTTC. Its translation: CASSYRQGADEQYF.

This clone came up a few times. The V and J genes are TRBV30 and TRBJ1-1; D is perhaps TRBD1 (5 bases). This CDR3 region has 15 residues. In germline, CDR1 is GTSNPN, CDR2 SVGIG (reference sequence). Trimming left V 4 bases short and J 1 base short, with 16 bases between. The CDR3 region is CAWTRGTGPNTEAFF. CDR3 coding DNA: TGTGCCTGGACCCGAGGGACGGGCCCGAACACTGAAGCTTTCTTT.

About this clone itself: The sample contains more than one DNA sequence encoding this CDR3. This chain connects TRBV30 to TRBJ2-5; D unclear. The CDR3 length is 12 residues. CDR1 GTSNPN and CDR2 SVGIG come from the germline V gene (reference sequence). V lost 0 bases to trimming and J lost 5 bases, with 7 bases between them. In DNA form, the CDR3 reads TGTGCCTGGAGTGTACTCAGCGAGACCCAGTACTTC. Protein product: CAWSVLSETQYF.

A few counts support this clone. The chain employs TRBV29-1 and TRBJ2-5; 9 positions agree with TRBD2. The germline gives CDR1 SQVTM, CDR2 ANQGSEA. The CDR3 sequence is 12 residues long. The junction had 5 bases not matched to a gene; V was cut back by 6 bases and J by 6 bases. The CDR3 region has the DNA TGCAGCGTGGGGACTAGCTCACAGACCCAGTACTTC. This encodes CSVGTSSQTQYF.

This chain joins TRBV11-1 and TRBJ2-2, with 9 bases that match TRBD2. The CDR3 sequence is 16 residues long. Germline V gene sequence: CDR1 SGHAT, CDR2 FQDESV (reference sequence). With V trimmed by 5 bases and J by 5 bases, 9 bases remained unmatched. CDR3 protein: CASSRASLAGTGELFF. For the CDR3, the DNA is TGTGCCAGCAGCCGGGCGAGTCTAGCGGGGACCGGGGAGCTGTTTTTT. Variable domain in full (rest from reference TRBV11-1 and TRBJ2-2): EAEVAQSPRYKITEKSQAVAFWCDPISGHATLYWYRQILGQGPELLVQFQDESVVDDSQLPKDRFSAERLKGVDSTLKIQPAELGDSAMYLCASSRASLAGTGELFFGEGSRLTVL.

The CDR3: CSVNREGSEQFF. The CDR3 bases are TGCAGCGTTAACCGGGAGGGGAGTGAGCAGTTCTTC. The V and J genes are TRBV29-1 and TRBJ2-1; 8 bases agree with TRBD2. CDR1 SQVTM and CDR2 ANQGSEA come from the germline V gene. Trimming cost V 5 bases and J 9 bases; bases outside gene matches: 6. The CDR3 extends over 12 amino acids.